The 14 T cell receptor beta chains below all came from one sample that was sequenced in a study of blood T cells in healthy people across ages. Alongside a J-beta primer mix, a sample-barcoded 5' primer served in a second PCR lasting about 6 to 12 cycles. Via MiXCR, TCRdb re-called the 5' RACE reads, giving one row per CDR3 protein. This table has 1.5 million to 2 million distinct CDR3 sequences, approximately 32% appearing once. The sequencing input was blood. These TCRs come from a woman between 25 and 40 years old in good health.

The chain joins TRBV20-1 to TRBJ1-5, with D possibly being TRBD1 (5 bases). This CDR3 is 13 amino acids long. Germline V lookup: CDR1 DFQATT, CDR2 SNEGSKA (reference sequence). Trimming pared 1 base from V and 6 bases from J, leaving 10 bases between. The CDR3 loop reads CSARVQGGQPQHF. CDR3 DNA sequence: TGCAGTGCTAGAGTGCAGGGTGGTCAGCCCCAGCATTTT.

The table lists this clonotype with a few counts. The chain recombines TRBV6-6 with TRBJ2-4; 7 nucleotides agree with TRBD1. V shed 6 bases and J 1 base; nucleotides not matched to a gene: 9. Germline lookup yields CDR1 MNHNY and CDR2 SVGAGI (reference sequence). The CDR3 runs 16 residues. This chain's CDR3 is CASRPTTGTAKNIQYF. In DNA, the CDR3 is TGTGCCAGCAGACCTACGACAGGGACGGCCAAAAACATTCAGTACTTC.

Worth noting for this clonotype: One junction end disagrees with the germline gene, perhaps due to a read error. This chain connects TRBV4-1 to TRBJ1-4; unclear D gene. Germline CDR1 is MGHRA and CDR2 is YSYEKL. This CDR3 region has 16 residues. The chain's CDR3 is CAGSPSWGELNEKLFF. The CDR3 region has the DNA TGCGCCGGCAGCCCCTCGTGGGGAGAACTAAATGAAAAACTGTTTTTT.

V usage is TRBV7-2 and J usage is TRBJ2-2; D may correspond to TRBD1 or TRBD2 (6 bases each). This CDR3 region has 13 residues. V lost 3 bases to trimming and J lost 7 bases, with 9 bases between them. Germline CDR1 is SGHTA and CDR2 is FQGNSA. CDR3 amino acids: CASSFGGFGELFF. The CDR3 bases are TGTGCCAGCAGCTTCGGGGGCTTCGGGGAGCTGTTTTTT.

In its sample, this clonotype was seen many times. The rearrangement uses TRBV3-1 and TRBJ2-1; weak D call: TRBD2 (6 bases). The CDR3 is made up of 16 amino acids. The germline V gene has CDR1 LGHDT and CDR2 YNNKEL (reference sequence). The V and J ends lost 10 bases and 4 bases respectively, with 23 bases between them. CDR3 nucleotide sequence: TGTGCCATCCCGAATTCGCATAGCGGCCCATACAATGAGCAGTTCTTC. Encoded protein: CAIPNSHSGPYNEQFF.

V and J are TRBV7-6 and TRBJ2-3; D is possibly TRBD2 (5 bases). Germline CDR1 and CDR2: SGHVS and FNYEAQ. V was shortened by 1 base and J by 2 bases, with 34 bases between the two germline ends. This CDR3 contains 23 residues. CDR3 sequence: CASSLVGGPSAKIMVLPTDTQYF. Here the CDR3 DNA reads TGTGCCAGCAGCTTAGTTGGAGGACCCAGTGCAAAGATAATGGTACTTCCCACAGATACGCAGTATTTT.

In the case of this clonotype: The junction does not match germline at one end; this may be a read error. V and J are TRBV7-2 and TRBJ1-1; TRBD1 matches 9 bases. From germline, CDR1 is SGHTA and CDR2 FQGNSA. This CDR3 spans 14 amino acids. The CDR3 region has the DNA TGTGCCATCAGCTTAGTTGGGGGACAGGGCATAGCTTTCTTT. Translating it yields CAISLVGGQGIAFF.

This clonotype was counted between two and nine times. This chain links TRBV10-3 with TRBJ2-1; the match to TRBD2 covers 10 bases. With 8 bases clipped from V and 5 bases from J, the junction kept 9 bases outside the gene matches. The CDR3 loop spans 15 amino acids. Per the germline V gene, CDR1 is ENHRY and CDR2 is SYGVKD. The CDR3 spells CAIWAGAGGDNEQFF. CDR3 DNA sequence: TGTGCCATCTGGGCTGGAGCGGGGGGGGACAATGAGCAGTTCTTC.

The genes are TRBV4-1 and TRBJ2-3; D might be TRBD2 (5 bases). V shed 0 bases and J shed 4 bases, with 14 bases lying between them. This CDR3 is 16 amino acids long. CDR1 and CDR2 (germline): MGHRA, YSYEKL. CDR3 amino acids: CASSQEESGSADTQYF. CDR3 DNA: TGCGCCAGCAGCCAAGAGGAATCGGGATCAGCAGATACGCAGTATTTT.

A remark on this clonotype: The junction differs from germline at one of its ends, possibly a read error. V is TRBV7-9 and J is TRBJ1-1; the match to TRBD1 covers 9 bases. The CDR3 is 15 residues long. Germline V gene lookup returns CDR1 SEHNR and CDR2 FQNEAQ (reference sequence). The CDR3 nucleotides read TGTGCCAGCAGCTCCGACGGGACAGGGAAGACTGAATCTTTCTTT. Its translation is CASSSDGTGKTESFF. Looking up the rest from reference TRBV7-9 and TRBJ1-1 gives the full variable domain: DTGVSQNPRHKITKRGQNVTFRCDPISEHNRLYWYRQTLGQGPEFLTYFQNEAQLEKSRLLSDRFSAERPKGSFSTLEIQRTEQGDSAMYLCASSSDGTGKTESFFGQGTRLTVV.

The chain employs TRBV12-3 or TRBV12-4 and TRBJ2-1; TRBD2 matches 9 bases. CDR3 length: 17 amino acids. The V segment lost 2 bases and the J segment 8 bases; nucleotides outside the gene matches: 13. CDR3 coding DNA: TGTGCCAGCAGTTTACCCCGGAGTAGCGGGAGTTCGGATGAGCAGTTCTTC. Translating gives CASSLPRSSGSSDEQFF.

The CDR3 is CSASAETSKYNEQFF. CDR3 coding DNA: TGCAGTGCTAGCGCGGAAACTAGCAAATACAATGAGCAGTTCTTC. The gene calls are TRBV20-1 and TRBJ2-1; TRBD2 might be the D (6 bases). Per the germline V gene, CDR1 is DFQATT and CDR2 is SNEGSKA (reference sequence). The CDR3 runs to 15 residues. Trimming shortened V by 3 bases and J by 4 bases, and 16 bases separated the two germline ends.

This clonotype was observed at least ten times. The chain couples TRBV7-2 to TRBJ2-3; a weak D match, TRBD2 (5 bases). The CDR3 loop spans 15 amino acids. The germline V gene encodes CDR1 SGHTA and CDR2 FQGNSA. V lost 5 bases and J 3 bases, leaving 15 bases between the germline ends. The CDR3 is CASSPDEGVTDTQYF. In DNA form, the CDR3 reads TGTGCCAGCAGCCCAGACGAGGGAGTGACAGATACGCAGTATTTT.

The CDR3 region has the DNA TGCAGCGTTAATGGTGGCGAAGGGCCCACAGATACGCAGTATTTT. Translation: CSVNGGEGPTDTQYF. This rearrangement joins TRBV29-1 to TRBJ2-3, with D hard to call. The CDR3 sequence is 15 residues long. V was shortened by 5 bases and J by 2 bases, with 17 bases between the two germline ends. Per germline, CDR1 SQVTM and CDR2 ANQGSEA.